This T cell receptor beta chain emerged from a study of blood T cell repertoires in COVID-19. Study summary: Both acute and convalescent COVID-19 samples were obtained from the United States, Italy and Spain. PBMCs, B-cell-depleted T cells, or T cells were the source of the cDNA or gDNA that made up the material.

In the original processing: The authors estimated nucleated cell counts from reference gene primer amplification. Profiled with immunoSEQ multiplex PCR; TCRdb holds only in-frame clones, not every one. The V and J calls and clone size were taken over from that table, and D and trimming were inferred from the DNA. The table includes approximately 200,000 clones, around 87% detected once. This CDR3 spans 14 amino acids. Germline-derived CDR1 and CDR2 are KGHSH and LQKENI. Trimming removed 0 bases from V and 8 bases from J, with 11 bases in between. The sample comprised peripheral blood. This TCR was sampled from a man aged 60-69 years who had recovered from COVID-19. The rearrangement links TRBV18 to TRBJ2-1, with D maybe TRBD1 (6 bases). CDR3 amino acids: CASSPPPGADEQFF. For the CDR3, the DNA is TGTGCCAGCTCACCACCTCCAGGGGCTGATGAGCAGTTCTTC.